Presented here are 28 T cell receptor beta chains from one specimen sequenced in a study of blood T cell repertoires in COVID-19. Assay: immunoSEQ multiplex PCR; the TCRdb copy retains only in-frame clones and omits some. The data contain approximately 150,000 clones, roughly 87% of them seen just once; the ten biggest clones take up just under 0.95%. Material for sequencing was peripheral blood. These receptors were taken from a woman in her forties or fifties with acute or convalescent COVID-19.

The chain combines TRBV4-1 with TRBJ2-7; D might be TRBD2 (5 bases). The CDR3 runs 16 residues. Between the trimmed V and J ends, which lost 0 bases and 0 bases, there was a span of 12 bases. Germline CDR1 and CDR2: MGHRA and YSYEKL. The CDR3 bases are TGCGCCAGCAGCCAAGAAGGAGGATGGAGCTCCTACGAGCAGTACTTC. This gives the protein CASSQEGGWSSYEQYF.

The chain is built from TRBV24-1 and TRBJ1-2; the D is unclear. Germline V gives CDR1 KGHDR, CDR2 SFDVKD. Trimming pared 7 bases from V and 0 bases from J, leaving 11 bases between. This CDR3 has 14 amino acids. CDR3 in DNA: TGTGCCACCAGAGATAGCGGCACTAACTATGGCTACACCTTC. Amino acids: CATRDSGTNYGYTF.

The CDR3 nucleotides are TGTGCCAGCAGCTGGGACAGTGAGAACTATGGCTACACCTTC. It yields the protein CASSWDSENYGYTF. This chain joins TRBV7-3 and TRBJ1-2; 7 bases line up with TRBD1. Germline trimming cut 4 bases from V and 2 bases from J; bases unmatched to any gene: 4. In germline, CDR1 is SGHTA, CDR2 FQGTGA. The CDR3 is 14 residues long.

V is TRBV27 and J is TRBJ1-1, with a weak D call TRBD1 (6 bases). CDR1 is MNHEY and CDR2 is SMNVEV in the germline V gene (reference sequence). V dropped 5 bases and J dropped 3 bases, with 16 bases sitting between them. This CDR3 contains 15 residues. CDR3 sequence: CASSLTGPADTEAFF. The CDR3 DNA follows: TGTGCCAGCAGTCTGACAGGCCCGGCGGACACTGAAGCTTTCTTT.

In its sample, this clone was seen once. The chain has TRBV10-3 and TRBJ2-3; 10 nucleotides match TRBD2. The CDR3 has 19 residues. With 3 bases clipped from V and 2 bases from J, the junction kept 14 bases outside the gene matches. CDR1 is ENHRY, CDR2 SYGVKD, per germline. CDR3 in DNA: TGTGCCATCAGTGATCCGCCCGAGGATAGCGGGGGGCCCACAGATACGCAGTATTTT. This sequence encodes CAISDPPEDSGGPTDTQYF.

V usage is TRBV4-1 and J usage is TRBJ1-2, with 7 positions matching TRBD1. The CDR3 consists of 16 residues. The V gene end was trimmed by 3 bases and the J gene end by 8 bases; junction bases not matched to a gene: 15. Per the germline V gene, CDR1 is MGHRA and CDR2 is YSYEKL. CDR3 in DNA: TGCGCCAGCAGCCAGGACCCTCCCGGACAGGTACAGGGCTACACCTTC. This codes for CASSQDPPGQVQGYTF.

V and J are TRBV27 and TRBJ1-2; no clear D gene. Germline V gives CDR1 MNHEY, CDR2 SMNVEV (reference sequence). The CDR3 consists of 14 residues. Trimming left V 6 bases short and J 2 bases short, with 13 bases between. This CDR3 reads CASRDPRVNYGYTF. CDR3 bases: TGTGCCAGCAGAGATCCGAGGGTGAACTATGGCTACACCTTC.

The chain employs TRBV6-1 and TRBJ1-2; no definite D call. Trimming left V 0 bases short and J 4 bases short, with 9 bases between. This CDR3 is 14 amino acids long. The V gene's germline CDR1 is MNHNS and CDR2 SASEGT. The chain's CDR3 is CASSEAAQIYGYTF. DNA of the CDR3: TGTGCCAGCAGTGAAGCGGCCCAGATCTATGGCTACACCTTC.

V and J are TRBV18 and TRBJ2-5; D is unclear. The CDR3 is made up of 13 amino acids. Trimming removed 1 base from V and 4 bases from J, with 7 bases in between. Germline values: CDR1 KGHSH, CDR2 LQKENI. The CDR3 nucleotides are TGTGCCAGCTCACCACTGCAGGTAGAGACCCAGTACTTC. Amino acid sequence: CASSPLQVETQYF.

The chain recombines TRBV7-3 with TRBJ1-2; 10 nucleotides match TRBD1. V gave up 5 bases and J gave up 4 bases; unmatched junction bases: 7. The CDR3 covers 15 residues. The germline V gene encodes CDR1 SGHTA and CDR2 FQGTGA. The CDR3 coding sequence is TGTGCCAGCAGCCCGGGGACAGGGGCGGCCTATGGCTACACCTTC. It specifies CASSPGTGAAYGYTF.

The V and J genes are TRBV24-1 and TRBJ2-1, with 12 bases matching TRBD2. J lost 0 bases, V lost 1 base, and 9 bases had no gene match. CDR3 length equals 20 residues. The germline gives CDR1 KGHDR, CDR2 SFDVKD. The CDR3 loop reads CATSDFHGTSGLSSYNEQFF. DNA for the CDR3: TGTGCCACCAGTGATTTTCATGGGACTAGCGGGTTAAGCTCCTACAATGAGCAGTTCTTC.

Worth noting for this clone: At one boundary the junction diverges from the germline segment, which might be a read error. The V and J genes are TRBV6-5 and TRBJ2-6; D is unclear. This CDR3 is 13 amino acids long. From germline, CDR1 is MNHEY and CDR2 SVGAGI. The CDR3 is CASRYSGANVLTF. As DNA, the CDR3 is TGTGCCAGCAGGTACTCTGGGGCCAACGTCCTGACTTTC.

Concerning this clone: A read error may produce the germline difference seen at one junction end. The rearrangement joins TRBV13 to TRBJ2-1; 7 bases align to TRBD1. Germline-derived CDR1 and CDR2 are PRHDT and FYEKMQ (reference sequence). The CDR3 covers 16 residues. The CDR3 DNA reads as TGTGCCAGCAGATATCGGGACAGCCGCTCCCACAATGAGCAGTTCTTC. Translation gives CASRYRDSRSHNEQFF.

The V call is TRBV5-1, the J call TRBJ1-4; possible D gene TRBD1, 5 bases. The V and J ends lost 4 bases and 7 bases respectively, with 14 bases between them. This CDR3 has 14 amino acids. Germline CDR1 reads SGHRS; CDR2 reads YFSETQ. The DNA for the CDR3 is TGCGCCAGCAGCCCGAACGGGGGGAGTGAAAAACTGTTTTTT. Its translation is CASSPNGGSEKLFF.

CDR3 DNA sequence: TGTGCCAGTAGTAGGGGCTTCGGCAGGTCAACTAATGAAAAACTGTTTTTT. Translated: CASSRGFGRSTNEKLFF. The gene calls are TRBV19 and TRBJ1-4; a weak D match, TRBD1 (5 bases). Trimming pared 4 bases from V and 0 bases from J, leaving 15 bases between. The CDR3 spans 17 residues. Germline CDR1 LNHDA, CDR2 SQIVND (reference sequence).

The rearrangement links TRBV5-1 to TRBJ2-7; the match to TRBD1 covers 7 bases. Germline CDR1 SGHRS, CDR2 YFSETQ. There are 15 residues in the CDR3. J gave up 3 bases and V 2 bases, and 8 bases lay outside the gene matches. The chain's CDR3 is CASSFLQGRGYEQYF. DNA of the CDR3: TGCGCCAGCAGCTTTCTACAGGGGAGAGGCTACGAGCAGTACTTC.

This clone occurred a few times. This chain connects TRBV19 to TRBJ1-5; tentative D call: TRBD1 (6 bases). CDR3 length equals 13 residues. Germline loops: CDR1 LNHDA, CDR2 SQIVND (reference sequence). The V end lost 7 bases, the J end lost 7 bases, and 14 bases lay between the germline ends. CDR3 sequence reads: CASTTGLGQPQHF. In DNA form, the CDR3 reads TGTGCCAGTACCACAGGGCTGGGGCAGCCCCAGCATTTT.

This chain uses TRBV7-8 with TRBJ1-2; D remains unclear. The V end was cut by 5 bases, the J end by 2 bases, with 12 bases between. The CDR3 is 14 residues long. Germline CDR1 SGHVS, CDR2 FQNEAQ. The CDR3 is CASSPSGVNYGYTF. The CDR3 nucleotides read TGTGCCAGCAGCCCATCAGGCGTCAACTATGGCTACACCTTC.

This clone was seen just once. This chain links TRBV5-1 with TRBJ2-1; 7 bases are shared with TRBD2. The length of the CDR3 is 16 residues. Germline assignment: CDR1 SGHRS and CDR2 YFSETQ. V lost 2 bases, J lost 8 bases, and 13 bases stayed unmatched. CDR3 residues: CASSLGGASGYDEQFF. DNA of the CDR3: TGCGCCAGCAGCTTAGGTGGGGCTAGCGGTTATGATGAGCAGTTCTTC.

The chain combines TRBV29-1 with TRBJ2-1; TRBD1 agrees at 9 bases. CDR3 length: 12 amino acids. Germline V gene sequence: CDR1 SQVTM, CDR2 ANQGSEA. The V segment lost 8 bases and the J segment 4 bases; nucleotides outside the gene matches: 3. The CDR3 coding sequence is TGCAGCTTGGGACAGGGATACAATGAGCAGTTCTTC. This translates into CSLGQGYNEQFF.

V is TRBV10-1 and J is TRBJ2-7; D not resolved. The V gene lost 2 bases and the J gene lost 1 base, with 9 bases spanning the gap. The CDR3 covers 14 residues. Germline loops: CDR1 WNHNN, CDR2 SYGVQD (reference sequence). The CDR3: CASSEAGLSYEQYF. The CDR3 DNA reads as TGCGCCAGCAGTGAGGCAGGCTTATCCTACGAGCAGTACTTC.

This chain joins TRBV10-1 and TRBJ2-3, with a weak D call TRBD2 (6 bases). Trimming removed 4 bases from V and 0 bases from J, with 8 bases in between. The length of the CDR3 is 14 residues. The germline CDR1 and CDR2 sequences are WNHNN and SYGVQD (reference sequence). In DNA form, the CDR3 reads TGCGCCAGCAGTGGCGGAGGGAGCACAGATACGCAGTATTTT. Protein product: CASSGGGSTDTQYF.

The V and J genes are TRBV15 and TRBJ1-2; 7 nucleotides match TRBD1. CDR3 length equals 15 residues. The trim removed 3 bases at V and 8 bases at J, leaving 12 bases unmatched. Germline CDR1 is LNHNV and CDR2 is YYDKDF (reference sequence). The CDR3 protein is CATSSNRGPWGGYTF. CDR3 bases: TGTGCCACCAGCAGCAACAGGGGCCCCTGGGGGGGCTACACCTTC.

This sequence joins TRBV12-3 or TRBV12-4 and TRBJ1-1, with D tentatively TRBD1 (5 bases). This CDR3 has 12 residues. Deletions cut 8 bases from V and 5 bases from J, with 12 bases between. The CDR3 coding sequence is TGTGCCAGCGACCAACGGGGGACTGAAGCTTTCTTT. Translating gives CASDQRGTEAFF.

This chain joins TRBV30 and TRBJ1-4; TRBD1 is a possible D gene (5 bases). The CDR3 has 12 amino acids. Germline lookup yields CDR1 GTSNPN and CDR2 SVGIG (reference sequence). V was cut by 5 bases and J by 8 bases, with 12 bases left in between. The CDR3 loop reads CAWSGFREKLFF. The CDR3 DNA follows: TGTGCCTGGTCAGGGTTTCGGGAAAAACTGTTTTTT.

V is TRBV3-1 (or the pseudogene TRBV3-2) and J is TRBJ1-2; no reliable D call. V was shortened by 4 bases and J by 8 bases, with 11 bases between the two germline ends. Germline V gene lookup returns CDR1 LGHDT and CDR2 YNNKEL (reference sequence). The CDR3 runs to 12 residues. CDR3 DNA sequence: TGTGCCAGCAGCCCCCCTGGGCTCGGCTACACCTTC. This gives the protein CASSPPGLGYTF.

The chain combines TRBV10-1 with TRBJ2-1, with 7 positions matching TRBD1. This CDR3 is 15 amino acids long. Germline V lookup: CDR1 WNHNN, CDR2 SYGVQD (reference sequence). V lost 6 bases, J lost 0 bases, and 5 bases stayed unmatched. The CDR3: CASSETGSSYNEQFF. The CDR3 DNA is TGCGCCAGCAGCGAGACAGGGAGCTCCTACAATGAGCAGTTCTTC.

The V and J genes are TRBV6-1 and TRBJ1-2; 10 nucleotides line up with TRBD1. V lost 3 bases to trimming and J lost 7 bases; unmatched junction nucleotides: 5. CDR1 is MNHNS and CDR2 is SASEGT in the germline V gene. This CDR3 region has 14 residues. The CDR3 DNA reads TGTGCCAGCAGTGACCCGACAGGGGGCGGTGGCTACACCTTC. It translates to CASSDPTGGGGYTF.